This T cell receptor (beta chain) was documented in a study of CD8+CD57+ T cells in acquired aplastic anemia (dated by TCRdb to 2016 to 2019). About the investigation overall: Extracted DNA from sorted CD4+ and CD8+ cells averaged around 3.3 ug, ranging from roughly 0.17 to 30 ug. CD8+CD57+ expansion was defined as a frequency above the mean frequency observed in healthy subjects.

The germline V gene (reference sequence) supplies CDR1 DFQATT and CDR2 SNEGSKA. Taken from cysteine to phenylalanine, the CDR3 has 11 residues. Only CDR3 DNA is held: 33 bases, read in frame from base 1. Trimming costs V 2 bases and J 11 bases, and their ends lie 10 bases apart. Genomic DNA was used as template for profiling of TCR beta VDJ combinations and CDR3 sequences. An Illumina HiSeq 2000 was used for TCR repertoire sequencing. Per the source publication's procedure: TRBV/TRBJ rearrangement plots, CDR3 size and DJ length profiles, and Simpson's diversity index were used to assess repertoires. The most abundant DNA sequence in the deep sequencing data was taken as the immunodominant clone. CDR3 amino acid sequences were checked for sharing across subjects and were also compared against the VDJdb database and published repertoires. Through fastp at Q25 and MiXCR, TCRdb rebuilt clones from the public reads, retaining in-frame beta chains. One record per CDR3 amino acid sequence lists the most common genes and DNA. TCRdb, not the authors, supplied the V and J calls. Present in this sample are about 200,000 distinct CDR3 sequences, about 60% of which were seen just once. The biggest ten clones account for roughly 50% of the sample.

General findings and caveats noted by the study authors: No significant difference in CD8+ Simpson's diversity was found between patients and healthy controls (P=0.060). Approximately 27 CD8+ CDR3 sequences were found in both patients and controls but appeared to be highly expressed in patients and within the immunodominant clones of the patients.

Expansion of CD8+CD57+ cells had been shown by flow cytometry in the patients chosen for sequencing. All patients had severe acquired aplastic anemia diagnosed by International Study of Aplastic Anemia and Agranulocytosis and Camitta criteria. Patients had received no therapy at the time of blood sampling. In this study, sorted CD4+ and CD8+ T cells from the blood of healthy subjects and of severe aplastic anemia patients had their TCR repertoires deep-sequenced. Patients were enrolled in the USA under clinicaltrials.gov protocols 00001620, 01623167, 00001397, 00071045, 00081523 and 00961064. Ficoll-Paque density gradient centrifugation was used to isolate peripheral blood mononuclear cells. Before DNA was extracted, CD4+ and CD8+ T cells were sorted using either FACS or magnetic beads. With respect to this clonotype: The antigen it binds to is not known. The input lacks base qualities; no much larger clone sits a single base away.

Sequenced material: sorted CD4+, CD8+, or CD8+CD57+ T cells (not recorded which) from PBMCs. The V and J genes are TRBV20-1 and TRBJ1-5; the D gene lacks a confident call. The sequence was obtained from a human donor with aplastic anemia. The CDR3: CSARKTGSQHF. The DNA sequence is TGCAGTGCTAGAAAGACTGGGTCCCAGCATTTT.